A selection of T cell receptor beta chains follows, all from one sample in a study of shared clonotypes between healthy human individuals. TCRdb's table, derived via immunoSEQ multiplex PCR, lists solely in-frame clones and lacks some. The sample shows over 300,000 clones, more than 75% of them seen only once. The material sequenced was memory CD8+ T cells sorted from blood. Every receptor here comes from a man between 18 and 29 years old in good health. The CDR3 runs from the conserved cysteine through the conserved F or W. Fields, in order: clone size, J gene, V gene, D gene, CDR3 DNA, CDR3 protein. The D gene is left open where the match is weak. The listing skips clone size in some rows; elsewhere it reads once, few, many or a size class.

>few|TRBJ1-4|TRBV7-9|NA
TGTGCCAGCAGCTTAGGCTTATCTGGCACCGTGAAACTGTTTTTT
CASSLGLSGTVKLFF
>few|TRBJ1-1|TRBV11-3|NA
TGTGCCAGCAGCTTTTACCTGGGGACTGAAGCTTTCTTT
CASSFYLGTEAFF
>NA|TRBJ2-5|TRBV5-4|TRBD1
TGTGCCAGCAGCTTCGGACAGGGGGGGGAGACCCAGTACTTC
CASSFGQGGETQYF
>once|TRBJ1-1|TRBV7-3|NA
TGTGCCAGCAGCTTAAGACTGGCGGGTGAAGCTTTCTTT
CASSLRLAGEAFF
>once|TRBJ1-1|TRBV5-4|NA
TGTGCCAGCAGCTTGATGGGACCGAACACTGAAGCTTTCTTT
CASSLMGPNTEAFF
>NA|TRBJ2-7|TRBV4-3|NA
TGCGCCAGCAGCGTCGTGGAGGGGTCCTACGAGCAGTACTTC
CASSVVEGSYEQYF
>NA|TRBJ2-2|TRBV7-9|NA
TGTGCCAGCAGCTTAGCGGGAGCGTACACCGGGGAGCTGTTTTTT
CASSLAGAYTGELFF
>once|TRBJ2-7|TRBV10-2|TRBD2
TGCGCCAGCAGCGAGACTAGCTCGGGGGGCGAGCAGTACTTC
CASSETSSGGEQYF
>NA|TRBJ2-7|TRBV10-3|TRBD1
TGTGCCATCAGTGGATGGAGCAGGGGGCTTGGGTCCTACGAGCAGTACTTC
CAISGWSRGLGSYEQYF
>NA|TRBJ2-2|TRBV10-3|NA
TGTGCCAGCAGGACTATCAGCGGGGAGCTGTTTTTT
CASRTISGELFF
>NA|TRBJ1-4|TRBV6-5|NA
TGTGCCAGCAGTTACTCCGTTGGGCATGAAAAACTGTTTTTT
CASSYSVGHEKLFF
>NA|TRBJ2-3|TRBV13|NA
TGTGCCAGCAGCTTGGGCACAGATACGCAGTATTTT
CASSLGTDTQYF
>NA|TRBJ1-6|TRBV5-1|NA
TGCGCCAGCAGCTTTTACTCGGGTTTGGATTCACCCCTCCACTTT
CASSFYSGLDSPLHF
>NA|TRBJ2-2|TRBV7-8|NA
TGTGCCAGCAGCTTAGCCATGGAGAACACCGGGGAGCTGTTTTTT
CASSLAMENTGELFF
>NA|TRBJ2-2|TRBV6-5|NA
TGTGCCAGCAGTCCCGTGGGGCACAACACCGGGGAGCTGTTTTTT
CASSPVGHNTGELFF
>NA|TRBJ2-7|TRBV7-9|NA
TGTGCCAGCACCCCTGGGAACCTATACGAGCAGTACTTC
CASTPGNLYEQYF
>NA|TRBJ1-2|TRBV20-1|NA
TGCAGTCAGGGGCGCAGGGGCGGCTACACCTTC
CSQGRRGGYTF
>NA|TRBJ2-2|TRBV4-3|NA
TGCGCCAGCAGCCAAGCCCTTTACGGGAGCACCGGGGAGCTGTTTTTT
CASSQALYGSTGELFF
>NA|TRBJ1-4|TRBV5-4|NA
TGTGCCAGCAGAAACTACCCGGCGGCTAATGAAAAACTGTTTTTT
CASRNYPAANEKLFF